This T cell receptor (beta chain) was identified during a study of OX40 agonist ivuxolimab in advanced cancers. Study-level information: Treatment of patients was with ivuxolimab, an agonistic anti-OX40 (CD134) antibody. Study-level points and caveats: There were also nonresponders showing low normalized T-cell clonal expansion.

Autoimmune disease history or systemic immunosuppression led to patient exclusion. The sampling schedule covered blood at baseline, cycle 4 day 1, and cycle 7 day 1. On this clone: As yet, its antigen is unknown.

There are 13 residues in the CDR3. Per germline, CDR1 MNHNY and CDR2 SVGAGI (reference sequence). Trimming took off 2 bases at V and 16 bases at J, with 18 bases between the two ends. TCRdb's table, derived via immunoSEQ multiplex PCR, lists solely in-frame clones and lacks some. The sample shows tens of thousands of clones, approximately 90% of them seen only once. Here the sequenced sample was CD4+ or CD8+ T cells sorted from blood, taken in a trial of the OX40 agonist ivuxolimab. The sequence was collected from an adult with an advanced solid tumor such as melanoma, head and neck, liver or kidney cancer. This chain connects TRBV6-6 to TRBJ2-4, with D perhaps matching TRBD1 (5 bases). The DNA of the CDR3 is TGTGCCAGCAGTTACGGGATGAGCAGGGATTTATACTTC. Its protein product is CASSYGMSRDLYF.